A single sample is the source of the 23 T cell receptor beta chains below, sequenced in a study of T-cell memory formation after mild COVID-19. MiXCR, run by TCRdb on the 5' RACE reads, gives a single entry per CDR3 protein. The sample lists about 100,000 distinct CDR3 sequences, over 13% occurring once. Sequencing was done on a sample of PBMCs or a T cell subset sorted from them (not recorded which). These receptors all stem from a man between 18 and 29 years old who had mild COVID-19 (a few samples of this study predate the infection). Cell type and time point are not known.

The rearrangement links TRBV7-6 to TRBJ1-5; D gene ambiguous. The V end was cut by 4 bases, the J end by 4 bases, with 14 bases between. Looked up from germline, CDR1 is SGHVS and CDR2 is FNYEAQ. This CDR3 has 15 residues. The CDR3 is CASSSTAGPNQPQHF. The CDR3 DNA is TGTGCCAGCAGCTCTACAGCCGGCCCAAATCAGCCCCAGCATTTT.

The chain joins TRBV7-8 to TRBJ2-7; the D gene is possibly TRBD2 (5 bases). Germline CDR1 and CDR2: SGHVS and FQNEAQ. The V end lost 5 bases, the J end lost 2 bases, and 16 bases lay between the germline ends. The CDR3 is 15 amino acids. The CDR3 DNA reads TGTGCCAGCAGCGGTCAGGCTAGCCCGACCTACGAGCAGTACGTC. This encodes CASSGQASPTYEQYV.

The chain combines TRBV27 with TRBJ2-7; TRBD1 might be the D (6 bases). The CDR3 is 13 amino acids. The V gene's germline CDR1 is MNHEY and CDR2 SMNVEV (reference sequence). V was shortened by 5 bases and J by 4 bases, with 12 bases between the two germline ends. The CDR3 is CASSPTGLYEQYV. In nucleotides, the CDR3 is TGTGCCAGCAGTCCTACAGGGTTATACGAGCAGTACGTC.

This clonotype was seen a few times. This chain joins TRBV24-1 and TRBJ2-2; D unclear. There are 11 residues in the CDR3. Germline CDR1 KGHDR, CDR2 SFDVKD. Deletions cut 9 bases from V and 7 bases from J, with 8 bases between. For the CDR3, the DNA is TGTGCCACCGAAGATGGCGGGGAGCTGTTTTTT. Encoded protein: CATEDGGELFF.

The chain is built from TRBV7-9 and TRBJ2-5; 9 positions agree with TRBD1. There are 16 residues in the CDR3. V lost 5 bases to trimming and J lost 1 base; unmatched junction nucleotides: 8. Germline CDR1 reads SEHNR; CDR2 reads FQNEAQ (reference sequence). CDR3 protein: CASSKGQGPAQETQYF. The CDR3, as DNA: TGTGCCAGCAGCAAAGGACAGGGGCCTGCCCAAGAGACCCAGTACTTC.

In its sample, this clonotype was seen many times. The chain joins TRBV4-3 to TRBJ1-1; 10 bases are shared with TRBD1. The germline gives CDR1 LGHNA, CDR2 YSLEER. V lost 1 base to trimming and J lost 1 base; unmatched junction nucleotides: 9. The CDR3 totals 18 residues. The CDR3 reads CASSQGDRGPGPNTEAFF. The CDR3 DNA follows: TGCGCCAGCAGCCAAGGAGACAGGGGGCCGGGCCCGAACACTGAAGCTTTCTTT.

In this sample, this clonotype turned up a few times. The genes are TRBV7-2 and TRBJ2-5; TRBD1 agrees at 11 bases. This CDR3 region has 16 residues. V shed 5 bases and J 5 bases; nucleotides not matched to a gene: 10. Germline V gene sequence: CDR1 SGHTA, CDR2 FQGNSA. CDR3 sequence: CASSPGTGGVWETQYF. CDR3 nucleotides: TGTGCCAGCAGCCCTGGGACAGGGGGTGTCTGGGAGACCCAGTACTTC.

This clonotype was counted only a few times. Here the CDR3 reads CASSLEGPGRAYEQYF. In DNA, the CDR3 is TGTGCCAGCAGCTTAGAAGGTCCGGGGAGAGCCTACGAGCAGTACTTC. This chain joins TRBV11-2 and TRBJ2-7; weak D call: TRBD2 (5 bases). With 0 bases removed from V and 2 bases from J, the gap between germline ends came to 14 bases. Germline V CDR1 and CDR2: SGHAT, FQNNGV. The CDR3 loop spans 16 amino acids. Full variable domain (remainder filled in from reference TRBV11-2 and TRBJ2-7): EAGVAQSPRYKIIEKRQSVAFWCNPISGHATLYWYQQILGQGPKLLIQFQNNGVVDDSQLPKDRFSAERLKGVDSTLKIQPAKLEDSAVYLCASSLEGPGRAYEQYFGPGTRLTVT.

This clonotype has a single count. The chain combines TRBV27 with TRBJ1-2; weak D call: TRBD1 (6 bases). V lost 8 bases to trimming and J lost 6 bases, with 22 bases between them. This CDR3 spans 15 amino acids. Per the germline V gene, CDR1 is MNHEY and CDR2 is SMNVEV (reference sequence). CDR3 sequence reads: CASADATGIWDGYTF. The CDR3 DNA reads TGTGCCAGCGCCGACGCTACAGGGATCTGGGATGGCTACACCTTC.

The table lists this clonotype with a few counts. The chain combines TRBV7-3 with TRBJ2-2, with 9 bases that match TRBD2. Germline trimming cut 2 bases from V and 1 base from J; bases unmatched to any gene: 17. Germline-derived CDR1 and CDR2 are SGHTA and FQGTGA. The CDR3 contains 21 residues. CDR3 nucleotide sequence: TGTGCCAGCAGCTTATTTAAAGAAATAGTCTTAGCGGGAGAGAACACCGGGGAGCTGTTTTTT. This codes for CASSLFKEIVLAGENTGELFF.

This clonotype was seen more than once but under ten times. The CDR3 coding sequence is TGTGCCAGCAGTTTAAACATTAATCAGCCCCAGCATTTT. It encodes CASSLNINQPQHF. The V and J genes are TRBV12-3 or TRBV12-4 and TRBJ1-5, with D unresolved. V shed 2 bases and J shed 4 bases, with 6 bases lying between them. This CDR3 contains 13 residues.

This chain joins TRBV10-3 and TRBJ1-2, with D maybe TRBD1 (5 bases). Trimming left V 10 bases short and J 6 bases short, with 18 bases between. Germline V gives CDR1 ENHRY, CDR2 SYGVKD. The CDR3 totals 13 residues. The CDR3 loop reads CATLLGPLDGYTF. In nucleotides, the CDR3 is TGTGCCACGTTACTGGGGCCTTTGGATGGCTACACCTTC.

Worth noting for this clonotype: Germline and junction disagree at one end, which may indicate a read error. The chain combines TRBV7-9 with TRBJ1-2, with 8 bases aligning to TRBD1. Looked up from germline, CDR1 is SEHNR and CDR2 is FQNEAQ (reference sequence). This CDR3 comprises 16 residues. The CDR3 DNA follows: TGTGCCAGCAACTTACTGGACAGGGTAGCTAACTATGGCTACACCTTC. Translating gives CASNLLDRVANYGYTF.

V is TRBV24-1 and J is TRBJ2-1; D remains unclear. The CDR3 is 15 amino acids. In germline, CDR1 is KGHDR, CDR2 SFDVKD. V gave up 2 bases and J gave up 0 bases, with 7 bases separating them. The CDR3 coding sequence is TGTGCCACCAGTGATTCCGAAGACTCCTACAATGAGCAGTTCTTC. This gives the protein CATSDSEDSYNEQFF.

This chain joins TRBV27 and TRBJ1-5; D uncertain. Trimming took off 2 bases at V and 7 bases at J, with 15 bases between the two ends. The CDR3 is 15 residues long. Germline CDR1 and CDR2: MNHEY and SMNVEV (reference sequence). The CDR3 region has the DNA TGTGCCAGCAGTTTAACCGCGGGCGTTAGACAGCCCCAGCATTTT. Its translation is CASSLTAGVRQPQHF.

This chain links TRBV24-1 with TRBJ2-5; 8 bases match TRBD2. V dropped 7 bases and J dropped 7; count of bases not matched to a gene: 7. Germline V lookup: CDR1 KGHDR, CDR2 SFDVKD. The CDR3 is 13 amino acids. The chain's CDR3 is CATRSGGGGTQYF. The CDR3 DNA is TGTGCCACCAGGAGCGGGGGTGGAGGGACCCAGTACTTC.

This chain links TRBV5-5 with TRBJ2-5, with TRBD1 matching over 7 bases. The CDR3 has 16 residues. The junction had 6 bases not matched to a gene; V was cut back by 0 bases and J by 1 base. Germline CDR1 and CDR2: SGHKS and YYEKEE (reference sequence). CDR3 nucleotides: TGTGCCAGCAGCTTGGATGGCTACAGGGGCCAAGAGACCCAGTACTTC. This gives the protein CASSLDGYRGQETQYF.

The chain has TRBV6-2 or TRBV6-3 and TRBJ1-4; D gene unclear. With 7 bases removed from V and 8 bases from J, the gap between germline ends came to 14 bases. Germline-derived CDR1 and CDR2 are MNHEY and SVGEGT. The CDR3 has 13 amino acids. For the CDR3, the DNA is TGTGCCAGCATGAGGACGGTGGAAGAAAAACTGTTTTTT. It yields the protein CASMRTVEEKLFF.

The V gene is TRBV7-9, the J gene TRBJ2-7, with TRBD2 identical over 8 bases. The CDR3 is 14 amino acids. Per the germline V gene, CDR1 is SEHNR and CDR2 is FQNEAQ (reference sequence). Unmatched junction bases numbered 14, after V lost 10 bases and J lost 6 bases. Written as DNA, the CDR3 is TGTGCCAACTCGGCCCCAGCGGGGGTCGGCGAGCAGTACTTC. Amino acid sequence: CANSAPAGVGEQYF.

The gene calls are TRBV6-6 and TRBJ1-1; D not certain. CDR3 length: 15 amino acids. From germline, CDR1 is MNHNY and CDR2 SVGAGI (reference sequence). V lost 0 bases and J 1 base, leaving 9 bases between the germline ends. CDR3 DNA sequence: TGTGCCAGCAGTTACTCCTCGGAATGGAACACTGAAGCTTTCTTT. Its translation is CASSYSSEWNTEAFF.

Only a few counts were recorded for this clonotype. The CDR3 region has the DNA TGTGCCAGCAGTCCCCCGGGACTAGCTTTGCTCACAGATACGCAGTATTTT. Residues: CASSPPGLALLTDTQYF. The rearrangement uses TRBV6-6 and TRBJ2-3, with 9 bases matching TRBD2. J lost 2 bases, V lost 5 bases, and 11 bases had no gene match. Germline V gene lookup returns CDR1 MNHNY and CDR2 SVGAGI (reference sequence). The length of the CDR3 is 17 residues.

The V and J genes are TRBV28 and TRBJ2-3, with 7 bases aligning to TRBD2. This CDR3 contains 16 residues. V shed 9 bases, J shed 0 bases, and the junction held 12 bases outside the gene matches. The germline CDR1 and CDR2 sequences are MDHEN and SYDVKM. DNA for the CDR3: TGTGCCAGTAGCCGGGACTATTTCCTTAGCACAGATACGCAGTATTTT. It translates to CASSRDYFLSTDTQYF.

This chain links TRBV6-2 or TRBV6-3 with TRBJ2-7; 9 bases line up with TRBD2. Germline CDR1 and CDR2: MNHEY and SVGEGT. The CDR3 spans 17 residues. The V gene end was trimmed by 0 bases and the J gene end by 2 bases; junction bases not matched to a gene: 8. The chain's CDR3 is CASSYSTLTSGTYEQYF. The CDR3 region has the DNA TGTGCCAGCAGTTACTCGACTCTGACTAGCGGCACCTACGAGCAGTACTTC.